The present T cell receptor beta chain was sequenced within a study of technical replicates of blood from a few donors. Germline loops: CDR1 SNHLY, CDR2 FYNNEI. Trimming took off 6 bases at V and 2 bases at J, with 11 bases between the two ends. This CDR3 has 14 residues. Here immunoSEQ multiplex PCR was the method, and the copy in TCRdb shows in-frame clones only, minus some. This table has tens of thousands of clones, roughly 97% appearing once. Source material: T cells isolated from PBMCs. This clonotype originated in a human donor in good health. V is TRBV2 and J is TRBJ1-3, with D perhaps TRBD1 (6 bases). The CDR3 here is CASSIQGPGNTIYF. CDR3 DNA: TGTGCCAGCAGCATACAGGGTCCTGGAAACACCATATATTTT.